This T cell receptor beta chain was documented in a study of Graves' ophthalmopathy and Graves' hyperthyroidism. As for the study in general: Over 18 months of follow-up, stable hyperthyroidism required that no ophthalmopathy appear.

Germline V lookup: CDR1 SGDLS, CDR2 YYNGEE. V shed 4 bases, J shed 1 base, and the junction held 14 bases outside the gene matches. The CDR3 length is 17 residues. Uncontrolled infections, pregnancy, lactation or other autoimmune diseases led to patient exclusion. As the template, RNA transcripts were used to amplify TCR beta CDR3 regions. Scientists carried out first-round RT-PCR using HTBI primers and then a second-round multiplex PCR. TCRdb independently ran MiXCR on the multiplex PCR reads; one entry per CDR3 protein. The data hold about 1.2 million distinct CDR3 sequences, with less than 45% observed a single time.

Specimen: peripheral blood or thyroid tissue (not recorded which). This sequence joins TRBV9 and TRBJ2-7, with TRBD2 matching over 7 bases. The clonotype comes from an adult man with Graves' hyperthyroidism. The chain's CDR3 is CASSLWGTIRRSYEQYF. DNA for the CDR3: TGTGCCAGCAGCTTATGGGGGACTATTCGACGGTCCTACGAGCAGTACTTC.